Following are 20 T cell receptor beta chains from one sample sequenced in a study of cytomegalovirus exposure and HLA in healthy donors. Amplification used 60 Vbeta primers and 13 Jbeta primers. Using immunoSEQ multiplex PCR, the repertoire was profiled, and TCRdb retains in-frame clones only, with some absent. The table records approximately 150,000 clones, over 75% of them present only once. The sequenced material came from PBMCs. Receptors originate from a male donor in good health and CMV-seronegative.

The chain combines TRBV28 with TRBJ2-6; 8 nucleotides align to TRBD1. This CDR3 is built from 21 residues. J was trimmed by 1 base and V by 1 base; bases with no gene match: 15. CDR1 is MDHEN, CDR2 SYDVKM, per germline. The CDR3 DNA sequence: TGTGCCAGCAGTTTATCCGCAGGACAGGGTCTCTCCATTTCTGGGGCCAACGTCCTGACTTTC. This translates into CASSLSAGQGLSISGANVLTF.

The CDR3 nucleotides read TGTGCCAGCAGTGCGTCTATCCGGGACAGGGGGCCATATGAGCAGTTCTTC. Amino acid sequence: CASSASIRDRGPYEQFF. The genes are TRBV6-1 and TRBJ2-1; 12 bases are shared with TRBD1. The CDR3 is made up of 17 amino acids. Germline CDR1 is MNHNS and CDR2 is SASEGT. The trim removed 4 bases at V and 8 bases at J, leaving 12 bases unmatched.

The genes are TRBV27 and TRBJ2-1; 9 bases fit TRBD2. This CDR3 region has 15 residues. The germline V gene encodes CDR1 MNHEY and CDR2 SMNVEV (reference sequence). Trimming at V came to 5 bases and at J to 5 bases, leaving 7 bases not matched to a gene. In DNA, the CDR3 is TGTGCCAGCAGTCCCTCGGCTAGCGGGAACAATGAGCAGTTCTTC. Translated, it gives CASSPSASGNNEQFF.

This clone has just one count. The chain joins TRBV19 to TRBJ1-2; D possibly corresponds to TRBD1 (5 bases). Germline-derived CDR1 and CDR2 are LNHDA and SQIVND (reference sequence). CDR3 size: 13 residues. The V end was cut by 2 bases, the J end by 8 bases, with 12 bases between. CDR3 sequence (DNA): TGTGCCAGTAGTATACTGGGGCCGCTGGGCTACACCTTC. It encodes CASSILGPLGYTF.

The chain uses TRBV7-9 and TRBJ2-3; D remains ambiguous. The germline V gene encodes CDR1 SEHNR and CDR2 FQNEAQ (reference sequence). Trimming left V 4 bases short and J 4 bases short, with 6 bases between. This CDR3 is built from 12 residues. The CDR3 coding sequence is TGTGCCAGCAGCTCCTATGCAGATACGCAGTATTTT. This gives the protein CASSSYADTQYF.

The rearrangement links TRBV30 to TRBJ1-2; D perhaps matches TRBD1 (6 bases). CDR1 is GTSNPN and CDR2 is SVGIG in the germline V gene (reference sequence). The CDR3 extends over 10 amino acids. CDR3 region: CAQGYNGYTF. CDR3 DNA: TGTGCGCAGGGGTACAACGGCTACACCTTC.

The genes are TRBV18 and TRBJ2-7; TRBD2 agrees at 11 bases. V lost 2 bases to trimming and J lost 0 bases; unmatched junction nucleotides: 9. This CDR3 contains 18 residues. The germline V gene encodes CDR1 KGHSH and CDR2 LQKENI. The CDR3 here is CASSPIPGTSGYSYEQYF. As DNA, the CDR3 is TGTGCCAGCTCACCAATCCCCGGGACTAGCGGATACTCCTACGAGCAGTACTTC.

This clone was detected a few times. As DNA, the CDR3 is TGCGCCAGCAGCCCCGACCTGACAGTTTATGGCTACACCTTC. Amino acid sequence: CASSPDLTVYGYTF. V usage is TRBV4-3 and J usage is TRBJ1-2; D is possibly TRBD1 (5 bases). The V gene's germline CDR1 is LGHNA and CDR2 YSLEER. The CDR3 covers 14 residues. The ends were cut back, 4 bases at V and 5 bases at J, with 14 bases in the middle.

V gene TRBV5-6 combines with J gene TRBJ2-7; 10 bases map to TRBD1. Germline V gene sequence: CDR1 SGHDT, CDR2 YYEEEE. This CDR3 is 15 amino acids long. Unmatched junction bases numbered 8, after V lost 7 bases and J lost 1 base. CDR3 residues: CASGDRGFPSYEQYF. The DNA for the CDR3 is TGTGCCAGCGGGGACAGGGGATTCCCATCCTACGAGCAGTACTTC.

This chain links TRBV6-1 with TRBJ1-2, with D possibly matching TRBD1 (6 bases). Per the germline V gene, CDR1 is MNHNS and CDR2 is SASEGT. V was shortened by 7 bases and J by 3 bases, with 18 bases between the two germline ends. The CDR3 has 15 amino acids. CDR3 nucleotide sequence: TGTGCCAGCATTGGTAGGGCAGGGGTTTACTATGGCTACACCTTC. Protein sequence: CASIGRAGVYYGYTF.

The chain recombines TRBV15 with TRBJ1-6; D gene ambiguous. Germline V gives CDR1 LNHNV, CDR2 YYDKDF (reference sequence). The CDR3 loop spans 12 amino acids. V shed 3 bases and J shed 10 bases, with 7 bases lying between them. The CDR3 coding sequence is TGTGCCACCAGCAGGACGGGGTCACCCCTCCACTTT. It translates to CATSRTGSPLHF. Complete variable domain (other parts from reference TRBV15 and TRBJ1-6): DAMVIQNPRYQVTQFGKPVTLSCSQTLNHNVMYWYQQKSSQAPKLLFHYYDKDFNNEADTPDNFQSRRPNTSFCFLDIRSPGLGDTAMYLCATSRTGSPLHFGNGTRLTVT.

The rearrangement links TRBV6-1 to TRBJ2-7; D is uncertain. The germline gives CDR1 MNHNS, CDR2 SASEGT. V lost 8 bases, J lost 3 bases, and 5 bases lay in between. This CDR3 comprises 10 residues. The CDR3 DNA is TGTGCCAGCCAGGACTACGAGCAGTACTTC. Translating gives CASQDYEQYF.

In the case of this clone: A junction end diverges from the germline sequence, so it may reflect a read error. The chain carries TRBV6-7 and TRBJ2-7; 8 bases align to TRBD1. TRBV6-7 has ORF status, its function being uncertain. The CDR3 has 21 residues. This CDR3 reads CASSYLPQDRDEWPQIYEQHF. In DNA form, the CDR3 reads TGTGCCAGCAGTTACCTTCCTCAGGACAGGGATGAGTGGCCCCAAATCTACGAGCAGCACTTC.

The rearrangement uses TRBV27 and TRBJ2-7; 7 bases agree with TRBD2. CDR1 MNHEY and CDR2 SMNVEV come from the germline V gene (reference sequence). Losses at the gene ends were 8 bases for V and 2 bases for J; bases not matched to a gene: 6. This CDR3 spans 13 amino acids. The CDR3 sequence is CASSPSGPYEQYF. The CDR3 DNA follows: TGTGCCAGCTCCCCTAGCGGTCCCTACGAGCAGTACTTC.

This chain connects TRBV29-1 to TRBJ2-3; D unresolved. The CDR3 sequence is 14 residues long. CDR1 and CDR2 (germline): SQVTM, ANQGSEA. V was shortened by 0 bases and J by 2 bases, with 9 bases between the two germline ends. The CDR3 DNA sequence: TGCAGCGTTGAAGATAGGAGACCCACAGATACGCAGTATTTT. It translates to CSVEDRRPTDTQYF.

Comment on this clone: Other nucleotide sequences from this sample produce the same CDR3. The chain carries TRBV9 and TRBJ1-3, with no clear D. Per germline, CDR1 SGDLS and CDR2 YYNGEE. Trimming took off 3 bases at V and 4 bases at J, with 5 bases between the two ends. The CDR3 contains 12 residues. The CDR3 coding sequence is TGTGCCAGCAGCGGGGCGGGAAACACCATATATTTT. It encodes CASSGAGNTIYF. Complete variable domain (other parts from reference TRBV9 and TRBJ1-3): DSGVTQTPKHLITATGQRVTLRCSPRSGDLSVYWYQQSLDQGLQFLIQYYNGEERAKGNILERFSAQQFPDLHSELNLSSLELGDSALYFCASSGAGNTIYFGEGSWLTVV.

CDR3 residues: CASSARLALNEQFF. For the CDR3, the DNA is TGTGCCAGCAGCGCAAGACTAGCCCTCAATGAGCAGTTCTTC. The chain combines TRBV2 with TRBJ2-1; 7 bases match TRBD2. In germline, CDR1 is SNHLY, CDR2 FYNNEI. The CDR3 runs 14 residues. V was pared by 6 bases and J by 6 bases, with 8 bases of the junction left unmatched. Variable domain in full (rest from reference TRBV2 and TRBJ2-1): EPEVTQTPSHQVTQMGQEVILRCVPISNHLYFYWYRQILGQKVEFLVSFYNNEISEKSEIFDDQFSVERPDGSNFTLKIRSTKLEDSAMYFCASSARLALNEQFFGPGTRLTVL.

The V gene is TRBV6-4, the J gene TRBJ2-1; TRBD2 aligns across 11 bases. Trimming at V came to 11 bases and at J to 10 bases, leaving 13 bases not matched to a gene. In germline, CDR1 is MRHNA, CDR2 SNTAGT. The CDR3 has 14 residues. The chain's CDR3 is CARPGTSGSGEQFF. The CDR3 nucleotides read TGTGCCCGACCCGGAACTAGCGGGAGCGGGGAGCAGTTCTTC.

The gene calls are TRBV13 and TRBJ1-5; TRBD1 matches 12 bases. J gave up 6 bases and V 3 bases, and 6 bases lay outside the gene matches. The CDR3 is made up of 16 amino acids. Germline assignment: CDR1 PRHDT and CDR2 FYEKMQ (reference sequence). CDR3 in amino acids: CASSFTGTGGRQPQHF. DNA of the CDR3: TGTGCCAGCAGCTTCACTGGGACAGGGGGCCGTCAGCCCCAGCATTTT. The entire variable domain, with the rest obtained from reference TRBV13 and TRBJ1-5, is as follows: AAGVIQSPRHLIKEKRETATLKCYPIPRHDTVYWYQQGPGQDPQFLISFYEKMQSDKGSIPDRFSAQQFSDYHSELNMSSLELGDSALYFCASSFTGTGGRQPQHFGDGTRLSIL.

The chain carries TRBV27 and TRBJ2-1, with 7 bases lining up with TRBD2. The CDR3 runs to 14 residues. The germline CDR1 and CDR2 sequences are MNHEY and SMNVEV (reference sequence). The ends lost 6 bases at V and 4 bases at J; junction bases unmatched: 6. The CDR3 DNA follows: TGTGCCAGCAGGCGACTAGCCCCATACAATGAGCAGTTCTTC. This codes for CASRRLAPYNEQFF.